What follows are 11 T cell receptor beta chains derived from one specimen sequenced in a study of cytomegalovirus exposure and HLA in healthy donors. The study ran its PCR with 60 Vbeta and 13 Jbeta primers. Some clones are missing from TCRdb's copy, which holds only in-frame ones; the method was immunoSEQ multiplex PCR. The sample yields around 140,000 clones, 75% to 85% seen once. Sequencing was carried out using PBMCs. The receptors were gathered from a male donor in good health and CMV-seronegative.

This sequence joins TRBV4-1 and TRBJ2-5; D is perhaps TRBD2 (6 bases). The CDR3 spans 18 residues. CDR1 is MGHRA and CDR2 is YSYEKL in the germline V gene. V was clipped by 0 bases and J by 7 bases, with 24 bases between them. The CDR3 nucleotides are TGCGCCAGCAGCCAAGATATCTATGGCGTCGGGGACGGGGGGACCCAGTACTTC. It yields the protein CASSQDIYGVGDGGTQYF.

The CDR3 DNA is TGTGCCAGCAGCGTAGATGAGGATCAGCCCCAGCATTTT. This translates into CASSVDEDQPQHF. The chain links TRBV9 to TRBJ1-5; D not resolved. CDR1 is SGDLS, CDR2 YYNGEE, per germline. Trimming left V 0 bases short and J 5 bases short, with 6 bases between. This CDR3 spans 13 amino acids.

The V and J genes are TRBV2 and TRBJ2-6, with 9 nucleotides matching TRBD1. Germline V lookup: CDR1 SNHLY, CDR2 FYNNEI. The trim removed 4 bases at V and 0 bases at J, leaving 4 bases unmatched. The CDR3 is made up of 17 amino acids. CDR3 in amino acids: CASSATGGFSGANVLTF. In nucleotides, the CDR3 is TGTGCCAGCAGTGCGACAGGGGGATTCTCTGGGGCCAACGTCCTGACTTTC. The whole variable domain, remainder taken from reference TRBV2 and TRBJ2-6, is EPEVTQTPSHQVTQMGQEVILRCVPISNHLYFYWYRQILGQKVEFLVSFYNNEISEKSEIFDDQFSVERPDGSNFTLKIRSTKLEDSAMYFCASSATGGFSGANVLTFGAGSRLTVL.

The V gene is TRBV6-8, the J gene TRBJ2-3, with 8 bases identical to TRBD2. The ends lost 2 bases at V and 1 base at J; junction bases unmatched: 11. The germline V gene encodes CDR1 MNHGY and CDR2 SAAAGT. The CDR3 length is 18 residues. This CDR3 reads CASSYPQGRGDRTDTQYF. In DNA, the CDR3 is TGTGCCAGCAGTTACCCCCAGGGGCGGGGGGACCGCACAGATACGCAGTATTTT.

The chain is built from TRBV19 and TRBJ2-2; D is unresolved. Germline lookup yields CDR1 LNHDA and CDR2 SQIVND (reference sequence). The CDR3 consists of 15 residues. The ends were cut back, 1 base at V and 7 bases at J, with 13 bases in the middle. The CDR3 DNA sequence: TGTGCCAGTAGTATAGGAGGTTTGTCGGGCGGGGAGCTGTTTTTT. Translation: CASSIGGLSGGELFF.

This rearrangement joins TRBV19 to TRBJ2-1; 7 nucleotides line up with TRBD2. V lost 3 bases, J lost 8 bases, and 10 bases stayed unmatched. Germline-derived CDR1 and CDR2 are LNHDA and SQIVND (reference sequence). The CDR3 spans 15 residues. The CDR3 loop is CASSMHDGGRDEQFF. In DNA, the CDR3 is TGTGCCAGTAGTATGCACGACGGGGGGAGGGATGAGCAGTTCTTC.

The chain recombines TRBV19 with TRBJ1-4, with TRBD1 as a possible D gene (5 bases). This CDR3 has 16 residues. From germline, CDR1 is LNHDA and CDR2 SQIVND (reference sequence). V dropped 4 bases and J dropped 0 bases, with 12 bases sitting between them. The DNA for the CDR3 is TGTGCCAGTAGTAGAAAGACAGCAGCAACTAATGAAAAACTGTTTTTT. Its protein product is CASSRKTAATNEKLFF.

The gene calls are TRBV10-1 and TRBJ1-2; TRBD1 matches at 12 bases. Germline CDR1 and CDR2: WNHNN and SYGVQD (reference sequence). The V segment lost 6 bases and the J segment 8 bases; nucleotides outside the gene matches: 4. The CDR3 is 13 amino acids. In DNA form, the CDR3 reads TGCGCCAGCAGCCCTGGGACAGGGGGCGGCTACACCTTC. It encodes CASSPGTGGGYTF.

The chain couples TRBV4-3 to TRBJ1-2; the D is unclear. Germline V CDR1 and CDR2: LGHNA, YSLEER. Trimming took off 3 bases at V and 2 bases at J, with 13 bases between the two ends. The CDR3 extends over 15 amino acids. CDR3 loop: CASSQDIAANYGYTF. CDR3 DNA: TGCGCCAGCAGCCAGGATATCGCGGCGAACTATGGCTACACCTTC.

This clone has only one observation. The chain is built from TRBV7-2 and TRBJ1-3; D call uncertain. V gave up 5 bases and J gave up 0 bases, with 17 bases separating them. Germline V gene sequence: CDR1 SGHTA, CDR2 FQGNSA. The CDR3 contains 17 residues. The CDR3 DNA reads TGTGCCAGCAGCCTAAGCTTTGCGGGGAGCTCTGGAAACACCATATATTTT. Amino acids: CASSLSFAGSSGNTIYF.

This chain links TRBV11-3 with TRBJ1-1; TRBD1 aligns across 8 bases. Germline-derived CDR1 and CDR2 are SGHNT and YENEEA. Losses at the gene ends were 2 bases for V and 5 bases for J; bases not matched to a gene: 7. The CDR3 sequence is 15 residues long. CDR3 in amino acids: CASSLTYRGATEAFF. CDR3 DNA sequence: TGTGCCAGCAGCTTAACGTACAGGGGGGCGACTGAAGCTTTCTTT.